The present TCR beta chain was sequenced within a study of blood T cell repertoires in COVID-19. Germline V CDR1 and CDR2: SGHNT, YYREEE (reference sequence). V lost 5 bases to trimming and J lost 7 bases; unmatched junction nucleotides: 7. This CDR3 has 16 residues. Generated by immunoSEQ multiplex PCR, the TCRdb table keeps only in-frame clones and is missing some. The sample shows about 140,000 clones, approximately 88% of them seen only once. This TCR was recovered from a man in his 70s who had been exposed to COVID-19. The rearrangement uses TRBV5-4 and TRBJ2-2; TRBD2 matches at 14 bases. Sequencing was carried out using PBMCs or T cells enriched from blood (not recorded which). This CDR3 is CASSSGTSGGIGELFF. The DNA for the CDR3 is TGTGCCAGCAGTTCCGGGACTAGCGGGGGTATCGGGGAGCTGTTTTTT. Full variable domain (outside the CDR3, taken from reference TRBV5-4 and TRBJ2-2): ETGVTQSPTHLIKTRGQQVTLRCSSQSGHNTVSWYQQALGQGPQFIFQYYREEENGRGNFPPRFSGLQFPNYSSELNVNALELDDSALYLCASSSGTSGGIGELFFGEGSRLTVL.